These T cell receptor beta chains were read from a single sample in a study of Ad26.COV2.S vaccination and SARS-CoV-2 variants. The data were produced by immunoSEQ multiplex PCR, yet TCRdb's version contains in-frame clones alone and is incomplete. The sample has approximately 360,000 clones, 80% to 90% seen once. The sequenced sample was peripheral blood, obtained in a trial of Ad26.COV2.S vaccine versus placebo. The receptors stem from a person aged 18 to 65 who received the Ad26.COV2.S COVID-19 vaccine or a placebo. Each CDR3 is given with its conserved first and last residue. D genes are given only for firm matches. A row's size may be missing; if present it is once, few, many or a size class.

d_call: TRBD1; clone_size: NA; v_call: TRBV27; j_call: TRBJ2-2; cdr3_nt: TGTGCCAGCAAACACGGACAGGGGAGCACCGGGGAGCTGTTTTTT; cdr3_aa: CASKHGQGSTGELFF
d_call: NA; clone_size: NA; v_call: TRBV7-9; j_call: TRBJ2-7; cdr3_nt: TGTGCCGTACCCCTGCTGGATAGCGTCGAGCCCTACGAGCAGTACTTC; cdr3_aa: CAVPLLDSVEPYEQYF
d_call: TRBD2; clone_size: NA; v_call: TRBV19; j_call: TRBJ2-7; cdr3_nt: TGTGCCAGTAGTATAGACCCCGGGGGGAGCGGGAGCTACGAGCAGTACTTC; cdr3_aa: CASSIDPGGSGSYEQYF
d_call: NA; clone_size: NA; v_call: TRBV2; j_call: TRBJ2-7; cdr3_nt: TGTGCCAGCATTCGGCAGGGGATTTACGAGCAGTACTTC; cdr3_aa: CASIRQGIYEQYF
d_call: NA; clone_size: NA; v_call: TRBV6-5; j_call: TRBJ1-2; cdr3_nt: TGTGCCAGCAGTTACTCCGGGGTCTATGGCTACACCTTC; cdr3_aa: CASSYSGVYGYTF
d_call: NA; clone_size: NA; v_call: TRBV18; j_call: TRBJ2-5; cdr3_nt: TGTGCCAGCTCACCAAGAGAGACCCAGTACTTC; cdr3_aa: CASSPRETQYF
d_call: NA; clone_size: NA; v_call: TRBV19; j_call: TRBJ2-5; cdr3_nt: TGTGCCAGTAGTATCTTCAGGGGCCATGACCAAGAGACCCAGTACTTC; cdr3_aa: CASSIFRGHDQETQYF
d_call: NA; clone_size: few; v_call: TRBV3-1/TRBV3-2; j_call: TRBJ1-5; cdr3_nt: TGTGCCAGCAGCCAAGGGGCGGCGATCCGCAATCAGCCCCAGCATTTT; cdr3_aa: CASSQGAAIRNQPQHF
d_call: NA; clone_size: NA; v_call: TRBV4-2; j_call: TRBJ2-1; cdr3_nt: TGTGCCAGCAGCCAGACTCTCGAGTATGAGCAGTTCTTC; cdr3_aa: CASSQTLEYEQFF
d_call: NA; clone_size: once; v_call: TRBV3-1/TRBV3-2; j_call: TRBJ1-2; cdr3_nt: TGTGCCAGCAGCCAAGTGGATATGGCGGCAGACCTCTATGGCTACACCTTC; cdr3_aa: CASSQVDMAADLYGYTF
d_call: NA; clone_size: NA; v_call: TRBV4-3; j_call: TRBJ2-5; cdr3_nt: TGCGCCAGCAGCCAAGATTGGCCAGGGGCGGTGGAGACCCAGTACTTC; cdr3_aa: CASSQDWPGAVETQYF
d_call: TRBD2; clone_size: NA; v_call: TRBV6-5; j_call: TRBJ2-5; cdr3_nt: TGTGCCAGCAACATCCTAGCGGGCCAAGAGACCCAGTACTTC; cdr3_aa: CASNILAGQETQYF
d_call: TRBD1; clone_size: NA; v_call: TRBV9; j_call: TRBJ1-5; cdr3_nt: TGTGCCAGCAGCGCGGGGACGGGGGACAGGCAGCCCCAGCATTTT; cdr3_aa: CASSAGTGDRQPQHF
d_call: NA; clone_size: NA; v_call: TRBV12-2; j_call: TRBJ2-3; cdr3_nt: TGTGCAAGTCCCATGCGGCCAACCAACTGTAGCACAGATACGCAGTATTTT; cdr3_aa: CASPMRPTNCSTDTQYF
d_call: TRBD2; clone_size: NA; v_call: TRBV6-5; j_call: TRBJ2-5; cdr3_nt: TGTGCCTGTGCTTTGGGGGGGACCCAAGAGACCCAGTACTTC; cdr3_aa: CACALGGTQETQYF
d_call: NA; clone_size: NA; v_call: TRBV7-3; j_call: TRBJ2-5; cdr3_nt: TGTGCCAGCAGCGCCCGGAGAGGGGAGACCCAGTACTTC; cdr3_aa: CASSARRGETQYF
d_call: NA; clone_size: NA; v_call: TRBV5-1; j_call: TRBJ2-5; cdr3_nt: TGCGCCAGCAGCTTTGGGGTCCAAGAGACCCAGTACTTC; cdr3_aa: CASSFGVQETQYF
d_call: TRBD1; clone_size: few; v_call: TRBV18; j_call: TRBJ1-4; cdr3_nt: TGTGCCAGCTCATCCCGGCAGGGGGTCGATAATGAAAAACTGTTTTTT; cdr3_aa: CASSSRQGVDNEKLFF
d_call: NA; clone_size: NA; v_call: TRBV27; j_call: TRBJ1-1; cdr3_nt: TGTGCCAGCAGTTTAGCAAGGGGTTCTCCTGAAGCTTTCTTT; cdr3_aa: CASSLARGSPEAFF